Shown below are 25 T cell receptor beta chains from a single sample sequenced in a study of T cells after yellow fever vaccination (dated by TCRdb to about 2019). Libraries came from 5' RACE. The instrument given in TCRdb is Illumina HiSeq 2500. TCRdb itself trimmed the public reads at Q25 with fastp, ran MiXCR and retained productive beta chains. CDR3 protein sequences are deduplicated, and each keeps its most common genes and DNA. The sample table holds about 630,000 distinct CDR3 sequences, of which 12% were seen once. In total, the top ten clones hold about 15% of the sample. The meaning of the sample's treatment or condition label: live attenuated yellow fever vaccine strain. This specimen was PBMCs, taken on the day of the yellow fever booster vaccination. The source is a man younger than 45 who received the YFV17D yellow fever vaccine.

The table lists this clonotype with a few counts. The V gene is TRBV24-1, the J gene TRBJ2-5; 7 nucleotides match TRBD1. Germline assignment: CDR1 KGHDR and CDR2 SFDVKD. The CDR3 has 15 amino acids. With 4 bases clipped from V and 5 bases from J, the junction kept 9 bases outside the gene matches. The CDR3 DNA reads as TGTGCCACCAGTGAACCGAGGGGGCTGGAGGAGACCCAGTACTTC. Translating it yields CATSEPRGLEETQYF.

This clonotype has a handful of counts. V is TRBV6-2 or TRBV6-3 and J is TRBJ2-1; TRBD1 matches 7 bases. J lost 0 bases, V lost 5 bases, and 7 bases had no gene match. CDR3 length equals 16 residues. The V gene's germline CDR1 is MNHEY and CDR2 SVGEGT. This CDR3 reads CASSHSTGYSYNEQFF. As DNA, the CDR3 is TGTGCCAGCAGTCATTCGACAGGGTACTCCTACAATGAGCAGTTCTTC.

The rearrangement links TRBV9 to TRBJ2-5; 13 bases are shared with TRBD2. In germline, CDR1 is SGDLS, CDR2 YYNGEE. This CDR3 contains 16 residues. V lost 4 bases, J lost 0 bases, and 3 bases stayed unmatched. The CDR3 DNA follows: TGTGCCAGCAGCATGGGACTAGCGGGGAACCAAGAGACCCAGTACTTC. The encoded protein is CASSMGLAGNQETQYF.

The chain employs TRBV11-2 and TRBJ2-1; TRBD2 is a possible D gene (5 bases). The germline gives CDR1 SGHAT, CDR2 FQNNGV. The CDR3 has 14 amino acids. V was clipped by 3 bases and J by 0 bases, with 6 bases between them. CDR3 in amino acids: CASSLRDSYNEQFF. In DNA form, the CDR3 reads TGTGCCAGCAGCTTGAGGGACTCCTACAATGAGCAGTTCTTC.

The V and J genes are TRBV27 and TRBJ1-4, with TRBD1 matching over 8 bases. The V and J ends lost 5 bases and 2 bases, in that order; junction bases with no gene match: 7. Germline V gene sequence: CDR1 MNHEY, CDR2 SMNVEV (reference sequence). This CDR3 has 16 amino acids. This CDR3 reads CASSPTGERTNEKLFF. Written as DNA, the CDR3 is TGTGCCAGCAGTCCGACAGGGGAGAGGACTAATGAAAAACTGTTTTTT.

This clonotype was counted ten times or more. This chain connects TRBV12-3 or TRBV12-4 to TRBJ1-5; no clear D. Trimming took 2 bases from V and 0 from J, leaving 5 bases between them. This CDR3 region has 14 residues. The CDR3 DNA reads as TGTGCCAGCAGTTTATCAGATAGCAATCAGCCCCAGCATTTT. It encodes CASSLSDSNQPQHF.

This clonotype turned up a few times. The chain links TRBV6-2 or TRBV6-3 to TRBJ2-3, with TRBD2 as a possible D gene (6 bases). CDR3 length: 13 residues. V lost 2 bases to trimming and J lost 7 bases, with 10 bases between them. Germline CDR1 MNHEY, CDR2 SVGEGT. The CDR3 coding sequence is TGTGCCAGCAGTTACGGAGGGGTATATACGCAGTATTTT. Translated: CASSYGGVYTQYF.

The V gene is TRBV6-2 or TRBV6-3, the J gene TRBJ2-7; TRBD2 matches 9 bases. With V trimmed by 7 bases and J by 2 bases, 6 bases remained unmatched. Germline CDR1 and CDR2: MNHEY and SVGEGT. This CDR3 contains 14 residues. CDR3 protein: CASTISGGPYEQYF. CDR3 in DNA: TGTGCCAGCACCATTAGCGGGGGACCCTACGAGCAGTACTTC.

This clonotype occurred many times. The chain carries TRBV28 and TRBJ2-1; perhaps TRBD2 as D (6 bases). Germline V gene data show CDR1 as MDHEN and CDR2 as SYDVKM. The V gene lost 10 bases and the J gene lost 7 bases, with 17 bases spanning the gap. This CDR3 is built from 13 residues. CDR3 protein: CATGLANLNEQFF. DNA of the CDR3: TGTGCCACCGGCCTAGCGAATCTGAATGAGCAGTTCTTC.

CDR3 in amino acids: CASSYRGLAGANTGELFF. Written as DNA, the CDR3 is TGTGCCAGCAGTTACCGGGGACTAGCGGGAGCTAACACCGGGGAGCTGTTTTTT. The V call is TRBV6-2 or TRBV6-3, the J call TRBJ2-2; 14 bases fit TRBD2. Germline V gene lookup returns CDR1 MNHEY and CDR2 SVGEGT. V dropped 2 bases and J dropped 2; count of bases not matched to a gene: 4. This CDR3 contains 18 residues.

Here the CDR3 DNA reads TGCAGTGCTAGCAAGGCGGGGACGTCCTACGAGCAGTACTTC. Amino acids: CSASKAGTSYEQYF. The chain joins TRBV20-1 to TRBJ2-7, with D perhaps TRBD2 (6 bases). The V gene's germline CDR1 is DFQATT and CDR2 SNEGSKA (reference sequence). Trimming stripped 3 bases from V and 1 base from J, with 13 bases between. There are 14 residues in the CDR3.

The chain employs TRBV4-3 and TRBJ2-5; the D is unclear. This CDR3 is 15 amino acids long. V was clipped by 1 base and J by 2 bases, with 11 bases between them. Looked up from germline, CDR1 is LGHNA and CDR2 is YSLEER. The CDR3 DNA sequence: TGCGCCAGCAGCCAAGTGGAGACCCCTCAAGAGACCCAGTACTTC. Protein: CASSQVETPQETQYF.

In this sample, this clonotype turned up a few times. CDR3 loop: CASSLTFGNRDYNEQFF. The CDR3 nucleotides are TGTGCCAGCAGCTTAACGTTCGGAAACCGGGACTACAATGAGCAGTTCTTC. The rearrangement joins TRBV7-3 to TRBJ2-1; tentatively, D is TRBD2 (5 bases). In germline, CDR1 is SGHTA, CDR2 FQGTGA. The CDR3 runs 17 residues. Trimming pared 0 bases from V and 3 bases from J, leaving 15 bases between.

Ten or more counts support this clonotype. This CDR3 reads CASSPGLVSNNEQFF. The CDR3 DNA follows: TGTGCCAGCAGCCCGGGACTAGTTTCCAACAATGAGCAGTTCTTC. The V call is TRBV5-4, the J call TRBJ2-1; 8 nucleotides line up with TRBD2. CDR1 and CDR2 from the germline V gene are SGHNT and YYREEE (reference sequence). Trimming removed 4 bases from V and 5 bases from J; junction bases left unmatched: 8. The CDR3 runs 15 residues.

This clonotype appeared a few times. The V and J genes are TRBV4-2 and TRBJ2-3, with TRBD2 matching over 7 bases. Germline V gives CDR1 LGHNA, CDR2 YNFKEQ. The CDR3 extends over 16 amino acids. Trimming removed 4 bases from V and 6 bases from J; junction bases left unmatched: 13. The CDR3 nucleotides are TGTGCCAGCAGCCTACCTCCCGGGACTACGGAGGATACGCAGTATTTT. Translation: CASSLPPGTTEDTQYF.

This clonotype has just a few counts. The CDR3 is CASSLRTGNTIYF. The CDR3 DNA follows: TGTGCCAGCAGCTTAAGAACCGGAAACACCATATATTTT. V and J are TRBV7-9 and TRBJ1-3, with D uncertain. The V gene lost 2 bases and the J gene lost 4 bases, with 6 bases spanning the gap. Germline CDR1 and CDR2: SEHNR and FQNEAQ (reference sequence). There are 13 residues in the CDR3. Combining the CDR3 with reference TRBV7-9 and TRBJ1-3 gives the whole variable domain DTGVSQNPRHKITKRGQNVTFRCDPISEHNRLYWYRQTLGQGPEFLTYFQNEAQLEKSRLLSDRFSAERPKGSFSTLEIQRTEQGDSAMYLCASSLRTGNTIYFGEGSWLTVV.

This clonotype was observed a handful of times. The chain has TRBV18 and TRBJ2-7, with 7 bases fitting TRBD1. CDR3 length: 13 amino acids. The V gene's germline CDR1 is KGHSH and CDR2 LQKENI. V was pared by 5 bases and J by 9 bases, with 10 bases of the junction left unmatched. CDR3 nucleotides: TGTGCCAGCTCAACCACCGGACAGGCAACGCAGTACTTC. Amino acids: CASSTTGQATQYF.

The rearrangement uses TRBV5-6 and TRBJ2-7; no reliable D call. Germline lookup yields CDR1 SGHDT and CDR2 YYEEEE. V was trimmed by 0 bases and J by 3 bases, leaving 13 bases between them. CDR3 size: 15 residues. This CDR3 is CASSLVGRRYYEQYF. In DNA form, the CDR3 reads TGTGCCAGCAGCTTGGTAGGTCGCAGGTACTACGAGCAGTACTTC.

In its sample, this clonotype was seen many times. V is TRBV7-9 and J is TRBJ2-7, with D possibly called TRBD1 or TRBD2 (5 bases each). Germline lookup yields CDR1 SEHNR and CDR2 FQNEAQ (reference sequence). The CDR3 spans 13 residues. V was trimmed by 7 bases and J by 3 bases, leaving 13 bases between them. CDR3 sequence: CASTSGTSYEQYF. The DNA for the CDR3 is TGTGCCAGCACCTCCGGGACCAGCTACGAGCAGTACTTC. The complete variable domain, with remaining parts taken from reference TRBV7-9 and TRBJ2-7, reads DTGVSQNPRHKITKRGQNVTFRCDPISEHNRLYWYRQTLGQGPEFLTYFQNEAQLEKSRLLSDRFSAERPKGSFSTLEIQRTEQGDSAMYLCASTSGTSYEQYFGPGTRLTVT.

There are a few counts of this clonotype. The CDR3 sequence is CASSFDRGTNEKLFF. The DNA of the CDR3 is TGCGCCAGCAGCTTCGACAGGGGAACTAATGAAAAACTGTTTTTT. The rearrangement uses TRBV5-1 and TRBJ1-4; TRBD1 aligns across 8 bases. Germline V lookup: CDR1 SGHRS, CDR2 YFSETQ. The V segment lost 2 bases and the J segment 1 base; nucleotides outside the gene matches: 1. This CDR3 contains 15 residues.

The sample holds many counts of this clonotype. The rearrangement uses TRBV2 and TRBJ2-1; TRBD2 aligns across 13 bases. J was trimmed by 12 bases and V by 2 bases; bases with no gene match: 16. The germline gives CDR1 SNHLY, CDR2 FYNNEI. This CDR3 has 18 residues. The CDR3 loop is CASSERGRGTSGTGVQFF. Here the CDR3 DNA reads TGTGCCAGCAGTGAAAGGGGGCGAGGGACTAGCGGGACTGGTGTGCAGTTCTTC.

This chain links TRBV6-1 with TRBJ2-3; D is possibly TRBD2 (6 bases). There are 15 residues in the CDR3. Germline assignment: CDR1 MNHNS and CDR2 SASEGT. Between the trimmed V and J ends, which lost 0 bases and 2 bases, there was a span of 9 bases. CDR3 protein: CASSEAPGVTDTQYF. The DNA of the CDR3 is TGTGCCAGCAGTGAAGCGCCGGGGGTCACAGATACGCAGTATTTT.

This clonotype turned up a few times. The rearrangement links TRBV14 to TRBJ2-4; 8 bases map to TRBD2. Trimming cost V 0 bases and J 1 base; bases outside gene matches: 5. The germline CDR1 and CDR2 sequences are SGHDN and FVKESK. The CDR3 has 17 amino acids. The CDR3 loop reads CASSQESGGRAKNIQYF. As DNA, the CDR3 is TGTGCCAGCAGCCAAGAAAGCGGCGGGAGGGCCAAAAACATTCAGTACTTC. The full variable domain, completed using reference TRBV14 and TRBJ2-4, is EAGVTQFPSHSVIEKGQTVTLRCDPISGHDNLYWYRRVMGKEIKFLLHFVKESKQDESGMPNNRFLAERTGGTYSTLKVQPAELEDSGVYFCASSQESGGRAKNIQYFGAGTRLSVL.

The chain employs TRBV9 and TRBJ2-3; D possibly corresponds to TRBD1 (5 bases). The germline V and J ends were trimmed by 3 bases and 5 bases, with 19 bases remaining between them. CDR1 and CDR2 (germline): SGDLS, YYNGEE. CDR3 size: 16 residues. In DNA, the CDR3 is TGTGCCAGCAGCGCAACGGCGGCAGGGATAAGAGATACGCAGTATTTT. Translated, it gives CASSATAAGIRDTQYF.

This clonotype was seen only a few times. The chain has TRBV9 and TRBJ1-3; D unresolved. Germline V lookup: CDR1 SGDLS, CDR2 YYNGEE. The V end lost 2 bases, the J end lost 0 bases, and 6 bases lay between the germline ends. The CDR3 has 14 residues. CDR3 in DNA: TGTGCCAGCAGCGTCACCCTCTCTGGAAACACCATATATTTT. Protein product: CASSVTLSGNTIYF.